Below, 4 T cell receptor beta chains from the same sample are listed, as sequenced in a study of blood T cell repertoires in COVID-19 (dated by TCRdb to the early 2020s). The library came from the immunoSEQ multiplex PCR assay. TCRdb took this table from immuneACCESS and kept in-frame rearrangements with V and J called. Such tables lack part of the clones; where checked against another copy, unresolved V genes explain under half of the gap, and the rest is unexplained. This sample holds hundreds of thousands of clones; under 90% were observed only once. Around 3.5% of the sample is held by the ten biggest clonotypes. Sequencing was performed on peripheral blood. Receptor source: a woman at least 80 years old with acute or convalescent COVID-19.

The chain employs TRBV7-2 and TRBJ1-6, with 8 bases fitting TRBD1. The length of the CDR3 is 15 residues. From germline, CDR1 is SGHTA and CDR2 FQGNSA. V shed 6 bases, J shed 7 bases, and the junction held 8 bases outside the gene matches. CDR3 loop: CASRPGQGSNSPLHF. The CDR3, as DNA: TGTGCCAGCAGGCCAGGACAGGGATCAAATTCACCCCTCCACTTT.

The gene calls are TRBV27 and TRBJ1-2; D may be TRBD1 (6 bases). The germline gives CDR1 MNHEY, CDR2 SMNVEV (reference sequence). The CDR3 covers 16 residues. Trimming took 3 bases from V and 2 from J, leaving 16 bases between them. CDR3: CASSFLTGSLNYGYTF. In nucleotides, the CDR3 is TGTGCCAGCAGTTTTTTAACAGGGAGTCTCAACTATGGCTACACCTTC.

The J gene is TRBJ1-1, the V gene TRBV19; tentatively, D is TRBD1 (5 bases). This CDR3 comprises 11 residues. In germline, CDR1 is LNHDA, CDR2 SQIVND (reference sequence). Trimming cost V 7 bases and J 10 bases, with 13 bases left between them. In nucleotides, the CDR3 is TGTGCCAGTATAGTCCAGGGTTTAGCTTTCTTT. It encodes CASIVQGLAFF.

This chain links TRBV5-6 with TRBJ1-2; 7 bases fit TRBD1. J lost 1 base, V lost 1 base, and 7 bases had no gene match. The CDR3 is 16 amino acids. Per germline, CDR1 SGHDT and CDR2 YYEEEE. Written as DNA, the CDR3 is TGTGCCAGCAGCTTGAGGTCGACAGGGCTTAACTATGGCTACACCTTC. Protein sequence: CASSLRSTGLNYGYTF.